The 20 T cell receptor beta chains below come from one sample, sequenced in a study of T cell responses to AZD1222 COVID-19 vaccine. Produced via immunoSEQ multiplex PCR; TCRdb's table is partial and in-frame only. The profile shows roughly 180,000 clones, 75% to 90% of them singletons. This specimen consisted of peripheral blood, obtained on day 0 of AZD1222 vaccination. The source is an adult in good health.

CDR3 sequence: CASRAGTSRADTQYF. CDR3 coding DNA: TGTGCCAGCAGGGCCGGGACTAGCCGCGCAGATACGCAGTATTTT. The chain employs TRBV3-1 (or the pseudogene TRBV3-2) and TRBJ2-3, with 9 bases that match TRBD2. The V and J ends lost 6 bases and 4 bases, in that order; junction bases with no gene match: 8. CDR1 and CDR2 from the germline V gene are LGHDT and YNNKEL (reference sequence). The CDR3 runs 15 residues.

The rearrangement joins TRBV2 to TRBJ2-7; a weak D match, TRBD2 (5 bases). V was shortened by 2 bases and J by 5 bases, with 13 bases between the two germline ends. This CDR3 is built from 14 residues. The germline gives CDR1 SNHLY, CDR2 FYNNEI. The chain's CDR3 is CASSETREADEQYV. The DNA for the CDR3 is TGTGCCAGCAGTGAAACGAGGGAAGCCGACGAGCAGTACGTC.

This chain connects TRBV6-5 to TRBJ2-3; D unresolved. CDR1 and CDR2 (germline): MNHEY, SVGAGI. Trimming removed 2 bases from V and 4 bases from J, with 4 bases in between. The CDR3 length is 12 residues. CDR3 in DNA: TGTGCCAGCAGTTACGTGGCAGATACGCAGTATTTT. This encodes CASSYVADTQYF.

This clone was found once. The chain joins TRBV9 to TRBJ2-5, with 8 bases fitting TRBD1. The V segment lost 0 bases and the J segment 4 bases; nucleotides outside the gene matches: 5. CDR3 size: 15 residues. CDR1 and CDR2 from the germline V gene are SGDLS and YYNGEE. The CDR3 here is CASSVGQGMGETQYF. As DNA, the CDR3 is TGTGCCAGCAGCGTAGGACAGGGGATGGGAGAGACCCAGTACTTC.

There are a few counts of this clone. The V and J genes are TRBV7-9 and TRBJ1-2; D uncertain. V shed 5 bases and J shed 0 bases, with 7 bases lying between them. The CDR3 length is 13 residues. Germline CDR1 SEHNR, CDR2 FQNEAQ (reference sequence). The CDR3 DNA reads as TGTGCCAGCAGCAAGACGGCTAACTATGGCTACACCTTC. Amino acid sequence: CASSKTANYGYTF.

The V call is TRBV6-5, the J call TRBJ2-2; possibly TRBD1 for D (6 bases). Germline CDR1 is MNHEY and CDR2 is SVGAGI. The CDR3 has 14 residues. The ends were cut back, 7 bases at V and 2 bases at J, with 11 bases in the middle. The CDR3, as DNA: TGTGCCAGCATCAAGGACAGTAACACCGGGGAGCTGTTTTTT. It encodes CASIKDSNTGELFF.

The V gene is TRBV11-2, the J gene TRBJ1-5, with D unclear. V shed 0 bases and J shed 4 bases, with 4 bases lying between them. Germline V gives CDR1 SGHAT, CDR2 FQNNGV. The CDR3 has 13 amino acids. In DNA, the CDR3 is TGTGCCAGCAGCTTAGATTGGAATCAGCCCCAGCATTTT. Translation: CASSLDWNQPQHF.

Here the CDR3 reads CASSFKTGTNTGELFF. CDR3 coding DNA: TGTGCCAGCAGCTTCAAGACAGGGACGAACACCGGGGAGCTGTTTTTT. The rearrangement uses TRBV7-2 and TRBJ2-2, with 7 nucleotides matching TRBD1. Losses at the gene ends were 3 bases for V and 0 bases for J; bases not matched to a gene: 4. Germline lookup yields CDR1 SGHTA and CDR2 FQGNSA. The CDR3 has 16 amino acids.

The chain carries TRBV14 and TRBJ1-2; tentatively, D is TRBD1 (5 bases). CDR1 is SGHDN and CDR2 is FVKESK in the germline V gene. The V and J ends lost 4 bases and 4 bases respectively, with 19 bases between them. This CDR3 has 16 residues. CDR3 in amino acids: CASSPGARAWGYGYTF. The CDR3 bases are TGTGCCAGCAGCCCCGGGGCGAGGGCCTGGGGCTATGGCTACACCTTC.

The gene calls are TRBV28 and TRBJ2-1; 7 nucleotides agree with TRBD2. Germline values: CDR1 MDHEN, CDR2 SYDVKM. V trimming: 4 bases; J trimming: 5 bases; junction bases outside the gene matches: 14. CDR3 length: 17 residues. The CDR3 region has the DNA TGTGCCAGCAGTTACACTGCCAGGCTAGCGGAAAACAATGAGCAGTTCTTC. Amino acid sequence: CASSYTARLAENNEQFF. Full variable domain (missing parts from reference TRBV28 and TRBJ2-1): DVKVTQSSRYLVKRTGEKVFLECVQDMDHENMFWYRQDPGLGLRLIYFSYDVKMKEKGDIPEGYSVSREKKERFSLILESASTNQTSMYLCASSYTARLAENNEQFFGPGTRLTVL.

This clone was seen just once. V is TRBV6-5 and J is TRBJ2-2; unclear D gene. Trimming took off 6 bases at V and 8 bases at J, with 10 bases between the two ends. Germline values: CDR1 MNHEY, CDR2 SVGAGI. The CDR3 sequence is 12 residues long. For the CDR3, the DNA is TGTGCCAGCAGCCAAATAAGGGGGGAGCTGTTTTTT. Translated, it gives CASSQIRGELFF.

The chain carries TRBV6-1 and TRBJ2-1; D is perhaps TRBD1 (5 bases). The germline gives CDR1 MNHNS, CDR2 SASEGT. Trimming shortened V by 1 base and J by 1 base, and 8 bases separated the two germline ends. This CDR3 region has 15 residues. CDR3 region: CASSEGRGSYNEQFF. The DNA for the CDR3 is TGTGCCAGCAGTGAAGGTAGGGGTTCCTACAATGAGCAGTTCTTC.

This clone was detected only once. V usage is TRBV7-2 and J usage is TRBJ2-2; 8 bases are a match to TRBD1. CDR3 size: 17 residues. Trimming at V came to 5 bases and at J to 4 bases, leaving 12 bases not matched to a gene. Germline CDR1 is SGHTA and CDR2 is FQGNSA. In nucleotides, the CDR3 is TGTGCCAGCAGCCAGTACCCAGGACAGGGTTCCACCGGGGAGCTGTTTTTT. Protein sequence: CASSQYPGQGSTGELFF.

The chain recombines TRBV4-1 with TRBJ2-7; 10 positions agree with TRBD1. The CDR3 loop spans 17 amino acids. Germline V gene sequence: CDR1 MGHRA, CDR2 YSYEKL. The V segment lost 0 bases and the J segment 6 bases; nucleotides outside the gene matches: 11. The CDR3 region is CASSQDPGQGVGSEQYV. The CDR3 region has the DNA TGCGCCAGCAGCCAAGATCCCGGACAGGGGGTCGGGAGCGAGCAGTACGTC.

In DNA, the CDR3 is TGTGCCAGCAGTTACTCGGGAGGGGTTGGCAATCAGCCCCAGCATTTT. It specifies CASSYSGGVGNQPQHF. V gene TRBV6-2 or TRBV6-3 combines with J gene TRBJ1-5; D is perhaps TRBD1 (5 bases). V was clipped by 0 bases and J by 2 bases, with 11 bases between them. The V gene's germline CDR1 is MNHEY and CDR2 SVGEGT. The CDR3 has 16 residues.

V usage is TRBV20-1 and J usage is TRBJ2-7; D gene uncertain. With 5 bases removed from V and 4 bases from J, the gap between germline ends came to 6 bases. The germline V gene has CDR1 DFQATT and CDR2 SNEGSKA (reference sequence). The CDR3 is 10 residues long. CDR3 bases: TGCAGTGCTGCTCGATACGAGCAGTACTTC. It specifies CSAARYEQYF.

The chain couples TRBV28 to TRBJ1-4; weak D call: TRBD1 (6 bases). Germline V gene data show CDR1 as MDHEN and CDR2 as SYDVKM. The length of the CDR3 is 14 residues. V gave up 6 bases and J gave up 6 bases, with 14 bases separating them. The CDR3 region has the DNA TGTGCCAGCAGGCTAGCAGGGGAGGATGAAAAACTGTTTTTT. This encodes CASRLAGEDEKLFF.

This chain connects TRBV3-1 (or the pseudogene TRBV3-2) to TRBJ1-2; 9 bases agree with TRBD1. CDR1 is LGHDT, CDR2 YNNKEL, per germline (reference sequence). This CDR3 has 16 amino acids. V shed 3 bases, J shed 3 bases, and the junction held 8 bases outside the gene matches. The CDR3 region has the DNA TGTGCCAGCAGCCACCAACGGAGGGACAGGGACTATGGCTACACCTTC. Amino acids: CASSHQRRDRDYGYTF.

V gene TRBV19 combines with J gene TRBJ2-3, with 11 nucleotides matching TRBD2. The CDR3 covers 16 residues. Trimming took 4 bases from V and 4 from J; bases not matched to a gene: 7. Germline V gives CDR1 LNHDA, CDR2 SQIVND (reference sequence). The CDR3 spells CASSKTSGVVADTQYF. The CDR3 DNA is TGTGCCAGTAGTAAGACTAGCGGGGTCGTAGCAGATACGCAGTATTTT.

The V call is TRBV6-1, the J call TRBJ1-1; D is undetermined. CDR3 length: 13 residues. Per germline, CDR1 MNHNS and CDR2 SASEGT. Trimming took 2 bases from V and 3 from J, leaving 7 bases between them. The CDR3 DNA follows: TGTGCCAGCAGTGAACGGTCGGACACTGAAGCTTTCTTT. The encoded protein is CASSERSDTEAFF.